These 30 T cell receptor beta chains were sequenced from one sample in a study of blood T cell repertoires in COVID-19. Method: immunoSEQ multiplex PCR; TCRdb's copy keeps in-frame clones and lacks some. The table has under 100,000 clones, 80% to 90% seen once. The sample consisted of peripheral blood. All receptors come from a man over 45 with acute or convalescent COVID-19.

This clone was seen once. This chain links TRBV7-9 with TRBJ1-1; perhaps TRBD1 as D (5 bases). V was shortened by 6 bases and J by 4 bases, with 12 bases between the two germline ends. Germline loops: CDR1 SEHNR, CDR2 FQNEAQ (reference sequence). This CDR3 comprises 13 residues. CDR3 sequence (DNA): TGTGCCAGCAGTCAGGGCGGGATCACTGAAGCTTTCTTT. Protein sequence: CASSQGGITEAFF.

The chain carries TRBV7-7 and TRBJ2-5; D is perhaps TRBD2 (6 bases). Trimming left V 5 bases short and J 5 bases short, with 12 bases between. The CDR3 spans 13 residues. Germline CDR1 reads SSHAT; CDR2 reads FNYEAQ (reference sequence). The CDR3 bases are TGTGCCAGCAGCCTCCAGGGACTGGAGACCCAGTACTTC. It yields the protein CASSLQGLETQYF.

The chain has TRBV5-1 and TRBJ1-5; 10 nucleotides align to TRBD1. This CDR3 has 14 amino acids. Losses at the gene ends were 4 bases for V and 5 bases for J; bases not matched to a gene: 3. The V gene's germline CDR1 is SGHRS and CDR2 YFSETQ. The CDR3 region has the DNA TGCGCCAGCAGCATCGGACAGGGGGATCAGCCCCAGCATTTT. This encodes CASSIGQGDQPQHF.

This clone was observed a single time. This sequence joins TRBV30 and TRBJ2-7; D is undetermined. Trimming left V 3 bases short and J 2 bases short, with 8 bases between. There are 12 residues in the CDR3. Germline values: CDR1 GTSNPN, CDR2 SVGIG (reference sequence). For the CDR3, the DNA is TGTGCCTGGAGGGTCGGAGCCTACGAGCAGTACTTC. Translating it yields CAWRVGAYEQYF.

The V and J genes are TRBV11-1 and TRBJ2-3, with D hard to call. With 3 bases removed from V and 5 bases from J, the gap between germline ends came to 12 bases. CDR3 length: 14 amino acids. Per the germline V gene, CDR1 is SGHAT and CDR2 is FQDESV (reference sequence). The CDR3: CASSLRPAGDTQYF. The CDR3 nucleotides are TGTGCCAGCAGCTTGCGGCCGGCCGGAGATACGCAGTATTTT.

The chain links TRBV4-1 to TRBJ1-4; 8 nucleotides align to TRBD1. Germline CDR1 MGHRA, CDR2 YSYEKL. The CDR3 extends over 17 amino acids. J was trimmed by 8 bases and V by 2 bases; bases with no gene match: 13. In nucleotides, the CDR3 is TGCGCCAGCAGCCAAACCGGGACAGGAGGATTGGGAGAAAAACTGTTTTTT. Its protein is CASSQTGTGGLGEKLFF.

The chain is built from TRBV5-4 and TRBJ2-1, with TRBD2 matching over 14 bases. The germline V gene has CDR1 SGHNT and CDR2 YYREEE (reference sequence). The CDR3 is 16 residues long. Trimming at V came to 2 bases and at J to 4 bases, leaving 2 bases not matched to a gene. DNA for the CDR3: TGTGCCAGCAGCTTAGGGACTAGCGGGGGTTACAATGAGCAGTTCTTC. This sequence encodes CASSLGTSGGYNEQFF.

The V call is TRBV4-1, the J call TRBJ1-1; TRBD1 aligns across 9 bases. The length of the CDR3 is 13 residues. The V segment lost 8 bases and the J segment 5 bases; nucleotides outside the gene matches: 6. The germline gives CDR1 MGHRA, CDR2 YSYEKL. The CDR3: CASGGQGRTEAFF. Here the CDR3 DNA reads TGCGCCAGCGGAGGACAGGGGCGGACTGAAGCTTTCTTT.

This rearrangement joins TRBV30 to TRBJ1-3; 7 bases are a match to TRBD1. The germline CDR1 and CDR2 sequences are GTSNPN and SVGIG (reference sequence). Unmatched junction bases numbered 0, after V lost 5 bases and J lost 2 bases. CDR3 length equals 12 residues. CDR3 sequence (DNA): TGTGCCTGGGACAGGGCTGGAAACACCATATATTTT. Its protein is CAWDRAGNTIYF.

CDR3: CASSRDSNEKLFF. The DNA of the CDR3 is TGTGCCAGCTCTAGGGACAGTAATGAAAAACTGTTTTTT. The chain has TRBV19 and TRBJ1-4; 7 bases are a match to TRBD1. Trimming removed 9 bases from V and 4 bases from J; junction bases left unmatched: 5. The CDR3 is made up of 13 amino acids. The germline gives CDR1 LNHDA, CDR2 SQIVND (reference sequence).

The chain joins TRBV5-1 to TRBJ2-5, with D possibly TRBD1 on 5 matching bases. The CDR3 extends over 14 amino acids. Trimming took 4 bases from V and 4 from J, leaving 14 bases between them. In germline, CDR1 is SGHRS, CDR2 YFSETQ. The CDR3 nucleotides are TGCGCCAGCAGCGGCGGCCAGGGCGGAGAGACCCAGTACTTC. It codes for CASSGGQGGETQYF.

This chain uses TRBV21-1 with TRBJ1-2. TRBV21-1 is noted as a pseudogene. The CDR3 is 10 amino acids. The CDR3 is CASSRGGYTF. The CDR3 DNA reads as TGTGCCAGCAGCAGAGGTGGCTACACCTTC.

The V gene is TRBV5-4, the J gene TRBJ1-3; D perhaps matches TRBD1 (5 bases). V was pared by 1 base and J by 2 bases, with 7 bases between. This CDR3 spans 14 amino acids. CDR1 SGHNT and CDR2 YYREEE come from the germline V gene (reference sequence). The chain's CDR3 is CASSLPQAGNTIYF. The CDR3 DNA sequence: TGTGCCAGCAGCTTGCCACAGGCTGGAAACACCATATATTTT.

The CDR3 coding sequence is TGTGCCAGTAGTCCCCAGGGGTGGAAGAACACCGGGGAGCTGTTTTTT. Protein: CASSPQGWKNTGELFF. The V call is TRBV19, the J call TRBJ2-2; a possible D gene is TRBD1 (6 bases). CDR3 length equals 16 residues. CDR1 is LNHDA, CDR2 SQIVND, per germline (reference sequence). The V end lost 5 bases, the J end lost 1 base, and 14 bases lay between the germline ends.

The chain employs TRBV12-3 or TRBV12-4 and TRBJ1-6, with 7 bases lining up with TRBD1. J gave up 10 bases and V 5 bases, and 5 bases lay outside the gene matches. This CDR3 region has 13 residues. The CDR3 DNA reads as TGTGCCAGCAGTCCAGGGGGAGGCTCACCCCTCCACTTT. Protein sequence: CASSPGGGSPLHF.

The chain is built from TRBV7-2 and TRBJ1-6, with a tentative D call TRBD1 (5 bases). This CDR3 comprises 12 residues. CDR1 SGHTA and CDR2 FQGNSA come from the germline V gene. Trimming took 8 bases from V and 8 from J, leaving 10 bases between them. CDR3 bases: TGTGCCAGCGGACAATGGGATTCACCCCTCCACTTT. It yields the protein CASGQWDSPLHF.

The J gene is TRBJ2-5, the V gene TRBV7-2; a possible D gene is TRBD2 (5 bases). Trimming removed 5 bases from V and 4 bases from J, with 11 bases in between. The germline V gene encodes CDR1 SGHTA and CDR2 FQGNSA. CDR3 length equals 13 residues. The CDR3 is CASSPLGPETQYF. In DNA, the CDR3 is TGTGCCAGCAGCCCACTAGGCCCAGAGACCCAGTACTTC. The full variable domain, completed using reference TRBV7-2 and TRBJ2-5, is GAGVSQSPSNKVTEKGKDVELRCDPISGHTALYWYRQSLGQGLEFLIYFQGNSAPDKSGLPSDRFSAERTGGSVSTLTIQRTQQEDSAVYLCASSPLGPETQYFGPGTRLLVL.

The CDR3 loop is CASSRLPGQSTDTQYF. CDR3 coding DNA: TGTGCCAGCAGCAGACTTCCTGGACAGAGCACAGATACGCAGTATTTT. The chain is built from TRBV7-3 and TRBJ2-3; TRBD1 is a possible D gene (6 bases). In germline, CDR1 is SGHTA, CDR2 FQGTGA. V lost 5 bases and J lost 0, with 15 bases in between. This CDR3 has 16 residues.

This chain links TRBV14 with TRBJ1-1, with 7 positions matching TRBD1. Per germline, CDR1 SGHDN and CDR2 FVKESK. With V trimmed by 4 bases and J by 5 bases, 10 bases remained unmatched. The CDR3 covers 15 residues. The CDR3 loop is CASSLRTGRFTEAFF. Written as DNA, the CDR3 is TGTGCCAGCAGCCTCCGGACAGGAAGGTTTACTGAAGCTTTCTTT.

The chain has TRBV28 and TRBJ2-7; 11 bases agree with TRBD1. CDR1 and CDR2 from the germline V gene are MDHEN and SYDVKM. CDR3 length: 13 residues. The trim removed 7 bases at V and 5 bases at J, leaving 4 bases unmatched. In DNA form, the CDR3 reads TGTGCCAGCACAGGACAGGGGGCGAACGAGCAGTACTTC. Its protein is CASTGQGANEQYF. The full variable domain, rest sourced from reference TRBV28 and TRBJ2-7, is DVKVTQSSRYLVKRTGEKVFLECVQDMDHENMFWYRQDPGLGLRLIYFSYDVKMKEKGDIPEGYSVSREKKERFSLILESASTNQTSMYLCASTGQGANEQYFGPGTRLTVT.

This chain uses TRBV5-6 with TRBJ2-1, with 10 bases identical to TRBD1. Per germline, CDR1 SGHDT and CDR2 YYEEEE. Trimming at V came to 4 bases and at J to 12 bases, leaving 16 bases not matched to a gene. CDR3 size: 16 residues. The CDR3: CASSQVRDRGISRQFF. The CDR3 DNA reads TGTGCCAGCAGCCAAGTCCGGGACAGGGGTATAAGTCGGCAGTTCTTC.

This clone was counted a single time. The gene calls are TRBV7-3 and TRBJ2-3; perhaps TRBD1 as D (5 bases). CDR1 is SGHTA and CDR2 is FQGTGA in the germline V gene. This CDR3 spans 14 amino acids. Trimming removed 2 bases from V and 4 bases from J, with 10 bases in between. As DNA, the CDR3 is TGTGCCAGCAGCTTAGATGGGGCGGCAGATACGCAGTATTTT. Protein product: CASSLDGAADTQYF. Variable domain in full (rest from reference TRBV7-3 and TRBJ2-3): GAGVSQTPSNKVTEKGKYVELRCDPISGHTALYWYRQSLGQGPEFLIYFQGTGAADDSGLPNDRFFAVRPEGSVSTLKIQRTERGDSAVYLCASSLDGAADTQYFGPGTRLTVL.

Comment on this clone: The junction departs from the called germline gene at one end, perhaps through a read error. This chain joins TRBV7-7 and TRBJ1-3; D is ambiguous. The germline V gene has CDR1 SSHAT and CDR2 FNYEAQ (reference sequence). CDR3 size: 18 residues. The CDR3 here is CASSLKTFKWPQGNTIYF. DNA of the CDR3: TGTGCTAGCAGCTTAAAGACTTTTAAGTGGCCCCAGGGAAACACCATATATTTT.

The chain carries TRBV30 and TRBJ1-2; 8 positions match TRBD1. CDR1 GTSNPN and CDR2 SVGIG come from the germline V gene (reference sequence). The CDR3 has 14 amino acids. J gave up 6 bases and V 2 bases, and 8 bases lay outside the gene matches. The CDR3, as DNA: TGTGCCTGGAGTAGGACAGGGACCAAGCATGGCTACACCTTC. It codes for CAWSRTGTKHGYTF.

The V gene is TRBV6-5, the J gene TRBJ2-6, with a weak D call TRBD1 (5 bases). V was trimmed by 4 bases and J by 0 bases, leaving 10 bases between them. The CDR3 is made up of 16 amino acids. CDR1 and CDR2 (germline): MNHEY, SVGAGI. The CDR3 region is CASSSPGHSGANVLTF. The CDR3 region has the DNA TGTGCCAGCAGTTCTCCAGGGCACTCTGGGGCCAACGTCCTGACTTTC.

V is TRBV19 and J is TRBJ1-5; D may be TRBD1 (6 bases). Trimming removed 4 bases from V and 4 bases from J, with 11 bases in between. Per the germline V gene, CDR1 is LNHDA and CDR2 is SQIVND (reference sequence). The CDR3 has 14 amino acids. The DNA of the CDR3 is TGTGCCAGTAGTAGGACAGAATTGAATCAGCCCCAGCATTTT. Translation: CASSRTELNQPQHF.

The V call is TRBV2, the J call TRBJ1-4; TRBD1 agrees at 8 bases. The CDR3 is 16 amino acids. Per the germline V gene, CDR1 is SNHLY and CDR2 is FYNNEI. The ends lost 6 bases at V and 3 bases at J; junction bases unmatched: 9. CDR3 in amino acids: CASRPDRGGSNEKLFF. The CDR3 DNA follows: TGTGCCAGCAGACCCGACAGGGGTGGGTCTAATGAAAAACTGTTTTTT.

CDR3 DNA: TGTGCCAGCAGCTTAGCTGTATCGGGTTCTAGCGGGGGGGCCACCCGAGAGACCCAGTACTTC. Translated: CASSLAVSGSSGGATRETQYF. The genes are TRBV7-8 and TRBJ2-5; 12 positions agree with TRBD2. CDR3 size: 21 residues. Germline lookup yields CDR1 SGHVS and CDR2 FQNEAQ. V gave up 0 bases and J gave up 4 bases; unmatched junction bases: 18.

V usage is TRBV19 and J usage is TRBJ1-1; TRBD1 is a possible D gene (6 bases). The CDR3 runs 12 residues. CDR1 is LNHDA, CDR2 SQIVND, per germline (reference sequence). V shed 4 bases and J shed 5 bases, with 8 bases lying between them. The CDR3 here is CASSTGVTEAFF. DNA for the CDR3: TGTGCCAGTAGTACAGGGGTTACTGAAGCTTTCTTT.

The V call is TRBV18, the J call TRBJ1-1; 8 bases agree with TRBD1. V dropped 3 bases and J dropped 4; count of bases not matched to a gene: 7. The CDR3 is 15 amino acids. The germline V gene encodes CDR1 KGHSH and CDR2 LQKENI. CDR3 coding DNA: TGTGCCAGCTCACCCAAAACCGGGACAGGCACTGAAGCTTTCTTT. Amino acids: CASSPKTGTGTEAFF.